What follows are 18 T cell receptor beta chains derived from one specimen sequenced in a study of glioma-infiltrating T cells after dendritic cell vaccination. TCRdb keeps only in-frame clones here, not all; method: immunoSEQ multiplex PCR. This table has around 3,600 clones, over 85% appearing once. Sequenced here: blood, sampled before dendritic cell vaccination. These TCRs come from a human donor with glioblastoma.

V gene TRBV5-5 combines with J gene TRBJ2-7; D is unresolved. This CDR3 has 14 residues. Trimming removed 2 bases at V and 3 bases at J, with 12 bases between. Per germline, CDR1 SGHKS and CDR2 YYEKEE (reference sequence). Here the CDR3 DNA reads TGTGCCAGCAGCTTAGGCAGTAGCCACTACGAGCAGTACTTC. It codes for CASSLGSSHYEQYF.

The rearrangement uses TRBV6-6 and TRBJ2-2; D unresolved. CDR1 is MNHNY and CDR2 is SVGAGI in the germline V gene (reference sequence). V was clipped by 8 bases and J by 7 bases, with 5 bases between them. The CDR3 has 10 amino acids. CDR3 bases: TGTGCCAGCGGAGTCGGGGAGCTGTTTTTT. Translation gives CASGVGELFF.

The DNA of the CDR3 is TGCGCCAGCAGCAGATCGACAGAGTCTGGAAACACCATATATTTT. Its translation: CASSRSTESGNTIYF. The J gene is TRBJ1-3, the V gene TRBV5-1; tentative D call: TRBD1 (5 bases). CDR1 and CDR2 (germline): SGHRS, YFSETQ. The V end lost 4 bases, the J end lost 1 base, and 12 bases lay between the germline ends. The CDR3 sequence is 15 residues long.

The chain is built from TRBV6-1 and TRBJ2-3, with D possibly matching TRBD1 (6 bases). Trimming stripped 4 bases from V and 7 bases from J, with 18 bases between. Germline values: CDR1 MNHNS, CDR2 SASEGT. The CDR3 covers 15 residues. CDR3 DNA: TGTGCCAGCAGTGGAGGGGGTGTAGGAAAGTATACGCAGTATTTT. As protein: CASSGGGVGKYTQYF.

V gene TRBV5-4 combines with J gene TRBJ1-5, with D possibly matching TRBD1 (5 bases). Per germline, CDR1 SGHNT and CDR2 YYREEE (reference sequence). V lost 3 bases to trimming and J lost 2 bases, with 12 bases between them. CDR3 length equals 15 residues. Here the CDR3 reads CASSSGHDGNQPQHF. DNA of the CDR3: TGTGCCAGCAGCTCCGGACACGACGGCAATCAGCCCCAGCATTTT.

This sequence joins TRBV6-1 and TRBJ2-7, with D unresolved. CDR1 and CDR2 (germline): MNHNS, SASEGT. The CDR3 sequence is 14 residues long. V lost 2 bases and J 3 bases, leaving 11 bases between the germline ends. CDR3 in DNA: TGTGCCAGCAGTGAAACTAAGGTCCGCTACGAGCAGTACTTC. Translation: CASSETKVRYEQYF.

This rearrangement joins TRBV5-1 to TRBJ2-1, with a tentative D call TRBD1 (5 bases). The CDR3 loop spans 15 amino acids. Trimming took off 2 bases at V and 6 bases at J, with 15 bases between the two ends. CDR1 and CDR2 (germline): SGHRS, YFSETQ. CDR3 loop: CASSFGQLGFNEQFF. CDR3 in DNA: TGCGCCAGCAGCTTCGGACAACTGGGATTCAATGAGCAGTTCTTC. Full variable domain (missing parts from reference TRBV5-1 and TRBJ2-1): KAGVTQTPRYLIKTRGQQVTLSCSPISGHRSVSWYQQTPGQGLQFLFEYFSETQRNKGNFPGRFSGRQFSNSRSEMNVSTLELGDSALYLCASSFGQLGFNEQFFGPGTRLTVL.

The gene calls are TRBV19 and TRBJ1-4; D uncertain. Trimming stripped 8 bases from V and 0 bases from J, with 10 bases between. Germline assignment: CDR1 LNHDA and CDR2 SQIVND (reference sequence). CDR3 length equals 14 residues. As DNA, the CDR3 is TGTGCCAGTGGTAGGCTTGCAACTAATGAAAAACTGTTTTTT. Translation gives CASGRLATNEKLFF.

The chain joins TRBV5-5 to TRBJ1-5; 11 bases match TRBD1. The CDR3 loop spans 19 amino acids. The V and J ends lost 1 base and 0 bases, in that order; junction bases with no gene match: 9. Germline CDR1 and CDR2: SGHKS and YYEKEE (reference sequence). CDR3 in DNA: TGTGCCAGCAGCTTGCCCGGGACAGGGGGTCCCTATAGCAATCAGCCCCAGCATTTT. Translating it yields CASSLPGTGGPYSNQPQHF.

The V and J genes are TRBV19 and TRBJ1-5; D unclear. The V end lost 3 bases, the J end lost 2 bases, and 11 bases lay between the germline ends. Per the germline V gene, CDR1 is LNHDA and CDR2 is SQIVND (reference sequence). The CDR3 spans 15 residues. The CDR3 sequence: CASSMLAGRNQPQHF. The CDR3 DNA is TGTGCCAGTAGTATGTTGGCAGGTCGCAATCAGCCCCAGCATTTT.

As for this clone: The same CDR3 is also encoded by other DNA sequences in this sample. V gene TRBV21-1 combines with J gene TRBJ2-7; the DNA was not compared with TRBD2, the D call given in the table. TRBV21-1 represents a pseudogene. CDR3 size: 17 residues. CDR3 sequence: CASSPQFGLLATYEQYF. CDR3 sequence (DNA): TGTGCCAGCAGCCCCCAGTTTGGTTTACTAGCAACCTACGAGCAGTACTTC.

V usage is TRBV7-9 and J usage is TRBJ2-2, with D possibly matching TRBD2 (6 bases). Germline V gene data show CDR1 as SEHNR and CDR2 as FQNEAQ (reference sequence). This CDR3 comprises 17 residues. The V and J ends lost 5 bases and 10 bases respectively, with 26 bases between them. DNA for the CDR3: TGTGCCAGCAGCCCGATAGGCCCGGGACTCGGAGGAGCGGAGCTGTTTTTT. Translating it yields CASSPIGPGLGGAELFF. Supplemented by reference TRBV7-9 and TRBJ2-2, the full variable domain reads DTGVSQNPRHKITKRGQNVTFRCDPISEHNRLYWYRQTLGQGPEFLTYFQNEAQLEKSRLLSDRFSAERPKGSFSTLEIQRTEQGDSAMYLCASSPIGPGLGGAELFFGEGSRLTVL.

V gene TRBV18 combines with J gene TRBJ2-4, with 9 bases matching TRBD1. The germline V gene encodes CDR1 KGHSH and CDR2 LQKENI. This CDR3 contains 15 residues. V lost 2 bases, J lost 9 bases, and 8 bases stayed unmatched. This chain's CDR3 is CASSPMTGGGVIQYF. The CDR3 DNA is TGTGCCAGCTCACCAATGACAGGGGGGGGAGTCATTCAGTACTTC.

The gene calls are TRBV18 and TRBJ1-1; D possibly corresponds to TRBD1 (5 bases). CDR3 size: 15 residues. Germline CDR1 KGHSH, CDR2 LQKENI. V shed 1 base and J shed 6 bases, with 15 bases lying between them. Here the CDR3 DNA reads TGTGCCAGCTCACCACAGCAGGGAACAGGCGCTGAAGCTTTCTTT. Protein: CASSPQQGTGAEAFF.

The chain links TRBV7-6 to TRBJ1-1; 10 bases fit TRBD1. The CDR3 contains 14 residues. V shed 5 bases and J 4 bases; nucleotides not matched to a gene: 4. Germline V CDR1 and CDR2: SGHVS, FNYEAQ. This CDR3 reads CASSRTGGGTEAFF. The CDR3 bases are TGTGCCAGCAGCCGGACAGGGGGAGGCACTGAAGCTTTCTTT.

V and J are TRBV6-6 and TRBJ1-2; no definite D call. The CDR3 runs 16 residues. The V end was cut by 6 bases, the J end by 3 bases, with 20 bases between. The germline gives CDR1 MNHNY, CDR2 SVGAGI (reference sequence). DNA for the CDR3: TGTGCCAGCAGCCCAGACATGTCGGCTTTGGACTATGGCTACACCTTC. The encoded protein is CASSPDMSALDYGYTF.

The gene calls are TRBV7-9 and TRBJ2-1; 8 bases fit TRBD2. The CDR3 totals 13 residues. J gave up 9 bases and V 5 bases, and 6 bases lay outside the gene matches. The V gene's germline CDR1 is SEHNR and CDR2 FQNEAQ (reference sequence). The CDR3 loop is CASSTTGTSEQFF. The DNA for the CDR3 is TGTGCCAGCAGCACCACCGGGACTAGTGAGCAGTTCTTC.

The chain is built from TRBV5-4 and TRBJ2-5; 9 bases are shared with TRBD2. Per germline, CDR1 SGHNT and CDR2 YYREEE (reference sequence). V dropped 4 bases and J dropped 0; count of bases not matched to a gene: 7. The CDR3 consists of 16 residues. In nucleotides, the CDR3 is TGTGCCAGCAGCCCCGTACTAGCGGGTAACCAAGAGACCCAGTACTTC. The encoded protein is CASSPVLAGNQETQYF.